The clone carrying this T cell receptor beta chain was found a few times. This sample is drawn from a study of blood T cells in healthy people across ages. Using a J-beta primer mix together with a sample-barcoded 5' primer, a second PCR was run for roughly 6 to 12 cycles. Each CDR3 protein is one row after TCRdb ran MiXCR on the 5' RACE reads. The sample shows approximately 960,000 distinct CDR3 sequences, 25% to 35% of them seen only once. This CDR3 region has 14 residues. The germline gives CDR1 LGHDT, CDR2 YNNKEL (reference sequence). These records were also assigned to another study, of T cells of mothers and their children. That paper states: Using around 1.6 ug per 15 ul, all extracted RNA underwent cDNA synthesis.

This sequence originates from a woman between 35 and 50 years old in good health. The chain is built from TRBV3-1 and TRBJ2-7, with TRBD1 matching 7 bases. The J call could be wrong; TRBJ2-5 is a better fit for the DNA end. The sequencing input was blood. The CDR3 sequence: CASRLPGGLETQYF. The CDR3 DNA follows: TGTGCCAGCAGGCTCCCAGGGGGTTTGGAGACCCAGTACTTC.